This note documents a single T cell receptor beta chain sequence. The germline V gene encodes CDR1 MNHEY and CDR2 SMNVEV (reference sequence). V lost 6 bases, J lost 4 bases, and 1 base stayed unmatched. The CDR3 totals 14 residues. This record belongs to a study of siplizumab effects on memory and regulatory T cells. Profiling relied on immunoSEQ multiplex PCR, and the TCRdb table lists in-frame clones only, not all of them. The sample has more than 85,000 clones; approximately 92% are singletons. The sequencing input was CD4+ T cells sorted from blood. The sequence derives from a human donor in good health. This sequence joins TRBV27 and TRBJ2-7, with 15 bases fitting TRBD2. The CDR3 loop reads CASRGLAGGYEQYF. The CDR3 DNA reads TGTGCCAGCAGGGGACTAGCGGGAGGTTACGAGCAGTACTTC.